This T cell receptor (beta chain) was sequenced for a study of blood T cell repertoires in COVID-19. Study in general: Italy, Spain and the United States were the sources of the convalescent and acute COVID-19 samples.

Germline V gene data show CDR1 as MRHNA and CDR2 as SNTAGT. The ends were cut back, 6 bases at V and 7 bases at J, with 10 bases in the middle. The CDR3 is 13 residues long. Followed longitudinally, the Seattle patients had been enrolled during active infection. Repertoires were generated with immunoSEQ multiplex PCR, while TCRdb's copy carries only in-frame clones and drops some. The sample has about 62,000 clones; around 89% are singletons. The TCR was taken from a woman aged 55-75 years with COVID-19, enrolled during active disease. Sequenced material: peripheral blood. This chain uses TRBV6-4 with TRBJ1-6; possible D gene TRBD1, 5 bases. The CDR3 protein is CASRIQANSPLHF. The CDR3 DNA is TGTGCCAGCAGGATACAGGCAAATTCACCCCTCCACTTT.